This is a list of T cell receptor beta chains from one sample in a study of T cell repertoires in cytomegalovirus infection. In TCRdb, the reads were re-called with MiXCR into one record per CDR3 protein. The sample has about 310,000 distinct CDR3 sequences; 15% to 20% are singletons. The sequencing input was PBMCs. These receptors came from a human donor in good health (CMV status not recorded). Some clones in this sample may be carry-over from other donors' samples. Each CDR3 is given with its conserved first and last residue. Fields, in order: clone size, J gene, D gene, V gene, CDR3 DNA, CDR3 protein. A D gene is named only where the DNA matches it firmly. Clone size is not always given. Where it is, it says once, few, many or a class for expanded clones.

clone size: -
J gene: TRBJ2-4
D gene: -
V gene: TRBV6-5
CDR3 DNA: TGTGCCAGCAGTTATTCGGGGAAGGCCAAAAACATTCAGTACTTC
CDR3 protein: CASSYSGKAKNIQYF

clone size: -
J gene: TRBJ1-6
D gene: -
V gene: TRBV5-5
CDR3 DNA: TGTGCCAGCAGCCCGGCTATTGGGGCCGCCAATTCACCCCTCCACTTT
CDR3 protein: CASSPAIGAANSPLHF

clone size: -
J gene: TRBJ2-1
D gene: -
V gene: TRBV19
CDR3 DNA: TGTGCCAGTAGGGAGGACAGTTTGCGGGGTGAGCAGTTCTTC
CDR3 protein: CASREDSLRGEQFF

clone size: -
J gene: TRBJ1-5
D gene: -
V gene: TRBV25-1
CDR3 DNA: TGTGCCAGCAGTGGACGAGGGGGTCAGCCCCAGCATTTT
CDR3 protein: CASSGRGGQPQHF

clone size: many
J gene: TRBJ1-2
D gene: -
V gene: TRBV7-9
CDR3 DNA: TGTGCCAGCAGCTTAGCGTACGATGAAGTTTATGGCTACACCTTC
CDR3 protein: CASSLAYDEVYGYTF

clone size: -
J gene: TRBJ2-1
D gene: -
V gene: TRBV20-1
CDR3 DNA: TGCAGTGCTAGAGGGCGACAGGATTACAATGAGCAGTTCTTC
CDR3 protein: CSARGRQDYNEQFF

clone size: many
J gene: TRBJ1-2
D gene: TRBD1
V gene: TRBV28
CDR3 DNA: TGTGCCAGCAGCTCCGAGCCGGGACAGGGATACTTTGGCTACACCTTC
CDR3 protein: CASSSEPGQGYFGYTF

clone size: few
J gene: TRBJ1-5
D gene: -
V gene: TRBV20-1
CDR3 DNA: TGCAGTGCTAGTTCCGGTCTTAATCAGCCCCAGCATTTT
CDR3 protein: CSASSGLNQPQHF

clone size: many
J gene: TRBJ2-7
D gene: -
V gene: TRBV7-2
CDR3 DNA: TGTGCCAGCAGCTTAGATGGGGGGTCTATCTACGAGCAGTACTTC
CDR3 protein: CASSLDGGSIYEQYF

clone size: few
J gene: TRBJ2-5
D gene: -
V gene: TRBV12-3/TRBV12-4
CDR3 DNA: TGTGCCAGCAGTTTACAGGACGGAGCGGAGACCCAGTACTTC
CDR3 protein: CASSLQDGAETQYF

clone size: many
J gene: TRBJ1-1
D gene: TRBD1
V gene: TRBV12-3/TRBV12-4
CDR3 DNA: TGTGCCAGCAGTTCCGACAGGGTGGTCGCTTTCTTT
CDR3 protein: CASSSDRVVAFF

clone size: many
J gene: TRBJ1-6
D gene: -
V gene: TRBV5-4
CDR3 DNA: TGTGCCAGCAGCTTGATAGTCTACTCCTATAATTCACCCCTCCACTTT
CDR3 protein: CASSLIVYSYNSPLHF

clone size: few
J gene: TRBJ2-3
D gene: TRBD2
V gene: TRBV4-1
CDR3 DNA: TGCGCCAGCAGCCAAGACTCTGTAGGGAGGGCCACAGATACGCAGTATTTT
CDR3 protein: CASSQDSVGRATDTQYF

clone size: -
J gene: TRBJ2-5
D gene: -
V gene: TRBV6-1
CDR3 DNA: TGTGCCAGCAGTGAGCCTGGGGGCGCTACGCCACAAGAGACCCAGTACTTC
CDR3 protein: CASSEPGGATPQETQYF

clone size: -
J gene: TRBJ2-7
D gene: TRBD1
V gene: TRBV7-8
CDR3 DNA: TGTGCCAGCAGCACCCCGGGACAGGGAGGAAGGCAGTACTTC
CDR3 protein: CASSTPGQGGRQYF

clone size: many
J gene: TRBJ2-5
D gene: TRBD1
V gene: TRBV7-3
CDR3 DNA: TGTGCCAGCAGCACCGGACAGGGAGGAGAGACCCAGTACTTC
CDR3 protein: CASSTGQGGETQYF